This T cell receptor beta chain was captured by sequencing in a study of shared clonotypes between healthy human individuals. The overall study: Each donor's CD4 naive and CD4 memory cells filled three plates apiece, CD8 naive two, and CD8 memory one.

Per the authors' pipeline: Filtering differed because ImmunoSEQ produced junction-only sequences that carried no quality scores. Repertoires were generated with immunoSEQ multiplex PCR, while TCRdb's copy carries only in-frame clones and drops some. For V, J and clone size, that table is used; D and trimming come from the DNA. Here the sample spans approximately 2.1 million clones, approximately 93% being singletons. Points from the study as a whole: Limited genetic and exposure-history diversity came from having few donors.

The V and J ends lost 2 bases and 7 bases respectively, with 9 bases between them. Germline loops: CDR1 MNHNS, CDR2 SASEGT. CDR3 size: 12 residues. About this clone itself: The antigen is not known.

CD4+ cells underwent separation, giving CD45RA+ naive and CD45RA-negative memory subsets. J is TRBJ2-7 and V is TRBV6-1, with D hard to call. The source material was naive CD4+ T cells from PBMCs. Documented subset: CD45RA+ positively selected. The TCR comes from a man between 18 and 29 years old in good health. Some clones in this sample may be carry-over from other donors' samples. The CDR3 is CASSELVLEQYF. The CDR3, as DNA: TGTGCCAGCAGTGAATTAGTCTTGGAGCAGTACTTC.